Listed here are 2 T cell receptor beta chains from one sample, sequenced in a study of blood T cell repertoires in COVID-19. Assay: immunoSEQ multiplex PCR; the TCRdb copy retains only in-frame clones and omits some. The table includes some 250,000 clones, around 83% detected once. The sample consisted of peripheral blood. The origin of the receptors is a woman younger than 35 with acute or convalescent COVID-19.

This chain uses TRBV29-1 with TRBJ1-3; TRBD1 aligns across 7 bases. With 7 bases clipped from V and 3 bases from J, the junction kept 12 bases outside the gene matches. The germline V gene has CDR1 SQVTM and CDR2 ANQGSEA. CDR3 length equals 15 residues. In DNA form, the CDR3 reads TGCAGCGCCCGAACGACAGGGTTAGTTGGAAACACCATATATTTT. Encoded protein: CSARTTGLVGNTIYF.

This chain joins TRBV5-6 and TRBJ2-7; maybe TRBD2 (6 bases). The CDR3 consists of 13 residues. The germline CDR1 and CDR2 sequences are SGHDT and YYEEEE. V dropped 0 bases and J dropped 3 bases, with 7 bases sitting between them. DNA for the CDR3: TGTGCCAGCAGCTTGGGGCGGGACTACGAGCAGTACTTC. Protein: CASSLGRDYEQYF.